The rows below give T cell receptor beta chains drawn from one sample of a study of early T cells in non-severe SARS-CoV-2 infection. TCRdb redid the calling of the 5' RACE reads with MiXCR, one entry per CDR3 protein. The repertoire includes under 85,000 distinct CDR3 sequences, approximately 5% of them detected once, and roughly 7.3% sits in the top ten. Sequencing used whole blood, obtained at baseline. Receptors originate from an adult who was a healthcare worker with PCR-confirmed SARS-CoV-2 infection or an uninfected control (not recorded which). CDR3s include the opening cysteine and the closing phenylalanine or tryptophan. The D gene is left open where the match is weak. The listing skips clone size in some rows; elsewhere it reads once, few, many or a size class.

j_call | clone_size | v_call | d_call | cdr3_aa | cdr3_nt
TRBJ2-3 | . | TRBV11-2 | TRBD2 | CASSLTSGIIDTQYF | TGTGCCAGCAGCTTGACTAGCGGGATTATAGATACGCAGTATTTT
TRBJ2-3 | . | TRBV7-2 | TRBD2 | CASSLTSGTTADTQYF | TGTGCCAGCAGCTTGACTAGCGGGACCACGGCAGATACGCAGTATTTT
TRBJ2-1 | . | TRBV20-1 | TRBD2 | CSPEGLAGLIQFF | TGCAGTCCCGAGGGACTAGCGGGCCTTATTCAGTTCTTC
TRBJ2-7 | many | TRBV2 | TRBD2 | CASSGGGREQYF | TGTGCCAGCAGTGGCGGGGGGCGCGAGCAGTACTTC
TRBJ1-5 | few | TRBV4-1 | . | CASSQAGSNQPQHF | TGCGCCAGCAGCCAAGCAGGGAGCAATCAGCCCCAGCATTTT
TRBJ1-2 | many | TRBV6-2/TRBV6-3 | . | CASKLDGNYGYTF | TGTGCCAGCAAGCTCGACGGGAACTATGGCTACACCTTC
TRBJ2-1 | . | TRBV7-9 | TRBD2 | CASSLRASGSHEQFF | TGTGCCAGCAGCTTAAGGGCTAGCGGGAGCCATGAGCAGTTCTTC
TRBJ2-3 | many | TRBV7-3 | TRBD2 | CASSPGTSAQFHYTDTQYF | TGTGCCAGCAGCCCCGGGACTAGCGCCCAATTCCACTACACAGATACGCAGTATTTT
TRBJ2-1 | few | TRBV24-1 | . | CATSDFLDNEQFF | TGTGCCACCAGTGATTTCCTAGACAATGAGCAGTTCTTC
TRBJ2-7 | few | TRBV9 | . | CASSAFRAPTYEQYF | TGTGCCAGCAGCGCCTTCCGGGCCCCAACCTACGAGCAGTACTTC
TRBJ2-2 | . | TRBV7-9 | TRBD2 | CASSLDGGRVGELFF | TGTGCCAGCAGCTTAGATGGCGGGAGAGTCGGGGAGCTGTTTTTT
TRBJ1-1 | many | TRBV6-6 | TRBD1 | CASSSVRQGNTEAFF | TGTGCCAGCAGTTCCGTCCGACAGGGCAACACTGAAGCTTTCTTT
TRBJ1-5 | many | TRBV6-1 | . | CASSEGGERNQPQHF | TGTGCCAGCAGTGAGGGGGGGGAACGCAATCAGCCCCAGCATTTT
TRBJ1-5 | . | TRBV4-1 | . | CASSQDPRNPYSNQPQHF | TGCGCCAGCAGCCAAGATCCCAGAAATCCGTATAGTAATCAGCCCCAGCATTTT